The 12 T cell receptor beta chains listed next were all sequenced from one sample in a study of blood T cells in healthy people across ages. A second PCR of roughly 6 to 12 cycles used a sample-barcoded 5' primer and a J-beta primer mix. Using its own MiXCR run on the 5' RACE reads, TCRdb lists one record per CDR3 protein. The data contain hundreds of thousands of distinct CDR3 sequences, approximately 50% of them singletons. Sequenced sample: blood. All receptors come from a man aged 60 to 75 in good health.

The V call is TRBV6-4, the J call TRBJ2-6; D possibly corresponds to TRBD1 (6 bases). V was shortened by 4 bases and J by 1 base, with 11 bases between the two germline ends. The length of the CDR3 is 16 residues. Germline CDR1 is MRHNA and CDR2 is SNTAGT. As DNA, the CDR3 is TGTGCCAGCAGTGCGACAGGTTGGTCTGGGGCCAACGTCCTGACTTTC. Translation gives CASSATGWSGANVLTF.

This chain connects TRBV12-3 or TRBV12-4 to TRBJ2-7; TRBD1 matches 8 bases. With V trimmed by 6 bases and J by 7 bases, 11 bases remained unmatched. The CDR3 totals 14 residues. Here the CDR3 reads CASSRDRFIDEQYF. CDR3 nucleotides: TGTGCCAGCAGCCGGGACAGGTTTATCGATGAGCAGTACTTC.

The J gene is TRBJ2-6, the V gene TRBV10-3, with D perhaps matching TRBD1 (6 bases). The CDR3 runs to 17 residues. Trimming took 4 bases from V and 4 from J, leaving 17 bases between them. In germline, CDR1 is ENHRY, CDR2 SYGVKD. CDR3 region: CAISARDIPRGANVLTF. The CDR3 region has the DNA TGTGCCATCAGTGCCCGGGACATCCCTCGGGGGGCCAACGTCCTGACTTTC.

CDR3 protein: CASQFGSRGAYEQYF. The DNA for the CDR3 is TGTGCCAGCCAATTCGGGTCCAGGGGGGCCTACGAGCAGTACTTC. The chain uses TRBV27 and TRBJ2-7, with D perhaps matching TRBD1 (7 bases). From germline, CDR1 is MNHEY and CDR2 SMNVEV (reference sequence). The CDR3 is made up of 15 amino acids. Between the trimmed V and J ends, which lost 8 bases and 2 bases, there was a span of 19 bases.

Remarks on this clonotype: With a much larger clone just one base away, this may be a read error. Here the CDR3 reads CSAPASGGPWHEQYF. The CDR3, as DNA: TGCAGTGCGCCAGCTAGCGGGGGCCCGTGGCATGAGCAGTACTTC. This chain connects TRBV20-1 to TRBJ2-5; 10 bases are shared with TRBD2. Germline CDR1 reads DFQATT; CDR2 reads SNEGSKA (reference sequence). This CDR3 is 15 amino acids long. V lost 6 bases and J lost 11; bases outside the gene matches: 18.

The chain uses TRBV4-1 and TRBJ1-1; D is unclear. V lost 4 bases and J 1 base, leaving 13 bases between the germline ends. The CDR3 length is 15 residues. CDR1 is MGHRA, CDR2 YSYEKL, per germline. For the CDR3, the DNA is TGCGCCAGCAGCCCTCATCCACAGACGAACACTGAAGCTTTCTTT. This codes for CASSPHPQTNTEAFF.

The gene calls are TRBV27 and TRBJ2-1; D remains unclear. This CDR3 comprises 13 residues. The ends were cut back, 0 bases at V and 9 bases at J, with 9 bases in the middle. Germline loops: CDR1 MNHEY, CDR2 SMNVEV (reference sequence). The CDR3 reads CASSLSGEGEQFF. Written as DNA, the CDR3 is TGTGCCAGCAGTTTATCTGGGGAAGGTGAGCAGTTCTTC.

The chain joins TRBV18 to TRBJ1-3; perhaps TRBD1 as D (5 bases). The ends were cut back, 1 base at V and 0 bases at J, with 16 bases in the middle. From germline, CDR1 is KGHSH and CDR2 LQKENI. The CDR3 has 18 residues. The DNA of the CDR3 is TGTGCCAGCTCACCACGGGGGACCGTAGTCAGCTCTGGAAACACCATATATTTT. Its translation is CASSPRGTVVSSGNTIYF.

There are a few counts of this clonotype. The rearrangement joins TRBV29-1 to TRBJ2-7, with D perhaps TRBD2 (5 bases). The V gene lost 5 bases and the J gene lost 0 bases, with 8 bases spanning the gap. CDR3 length: 12 amino acids. CDR1 SQVTM and CDR2 ANQGSEA come from the germline V gene. The CDR3 bases are TGCAGCGTTCGGGGTTACTCCTACGAGCAGTACTTC. Translation: CSVRGYSYEQYF.

This clonotype was detected a few times. The V gene is TRBV5-1, the J gene TRBJ2-5; D is unresolved. V was clipped by 3 bases and J by 4 bases, with 10 bases between them. The germline gives CDR1 SGHRS, CDR2 YFSETQ. The CDR3 has 13 amino acids. The CDR3 loop reads CASSSGPGETQYF. CDR3 nucleotide sequence: TGCGCCAGCAGCTCCGGACCGGGAGAGACCCAGTACTTC.

This clonotype has just a few counts. The rearrangement links TRBV29-1 to TRBJ2-1; 10 bases line up with TRBD2. The ends lost 5 bases at V and 4 bases at J; junction bases unmatched: 2. The CDR3 loop spans 13 amino acids. CDR1 and CDR2 from the germline V gene are SQVTM and ANQGSEA. CDR3 sequence: CSVRAGGYNEQFF. The CDR3 DNA reads TGCAGCGTTAGAGCGGGGGGGTACAATGAGCAGTTCTTC.

This clonotype was detected a few times. The chain carries TRBV9 and TRBJ2-7, with unresolved D. The CDR3 spans 14 residues. Looked up from germline, CDR1 is SGDLS and CDR2 is YYNGEE. Trimming removed 0 bases from V and 3 bases from J, with 10 bases in between. The CDR3 DNA reads TGTGCCAGCAGCGTAGGTCAGGCTTTCTACGAGCAGTACTTC. Amino acids: CASSVGQAFYEQYF.